A selection of T cell receptor beta chains follows, all from one sample in a study of blood T cell repertoires in COVID-19. Sequenced by immunoSEQ multiplex PCR; TCRdb stores in-frame clones only, minus some. Of 270,000 or so clones listed, around nine tenths are singletons. Material: PBMCs or T cells enriched from blood (not recorded which). The receptor set was obtained from a woman between 18 and 30 years old who had recovered from COVID-19. CDR3s include the opening cysteine and the closing phenylalanine or tryptophan. The order of the fields is D gene, V gene, J gene, clone size, CDR3 DNA, CDR3 protein. The D gene is left open where the match is weak. Size is stated for part of the rows, as once, few or many counts, or as a class when the clone is expanded.

NA	TRBV30	TRBJ2-2	NA	TGTGCCTGGAAACAGAACACCGGGGAGCTGTTTTTT	CAWKQNTGELFF
TRBD1	TRBV20-1	TRBJ2-7	NA	TGCAGTGCGGGGACAGGCGAGCAGTACTTC	CSAGTGEQYF
NA	TRBV25-1	TRBJ1-1	NA	TGTGCCAGCAGTGAAACGGAGGGTATCGCTGAAGCTTTCTTT	CASSETEGIAEAFF
TRBD2	TRBV30	TRBJ2-5	NA	TGTGCCTGGAGTCCCGGACTAGCGGGACTAGGTGTTGTAGAGACCCAGTACTTC	CAWSPGLAGLGVVETQYF
NA	TRBV7-2	TRBJ2-2	NA	TGTGCCAGCAGCTTAGACTCGGGTAGAACCGGGGAGCTGTTTTTT	CASSLDSGRTGELFF
NA	TRBV7-9	TRBJ1-1	NA	TGTGCCAGCAACTTAGGGTACAGGACAGTCCAGAACACTGAAGCTTTCTTT	CASNLGYRTVQNTEAFF
NA	TRBV3-1/TRBV3-2	TRBJ2-1	NA	TGTGCCAGCAGCCAACGGAGTTTTGCCCGGTGGAGCGGATCTTACAATGAGCAGTTCTTC	CASSQRSFARWSGSYNEQFF
NA	TRBV5-6	TRBJ2-7	NA	TGTGCCAGCAGACATCGGGGCAGGGGGGCCTCCTACGAGCAGTACTTC	CASRHRGRGASYEQYF
NA	TRBV7-8	TRBJ2-7	NA	TGTGCCAGCAGTCGCGCAGACAGTACCTACGAGCAGTACTTC	CASSRADSTYEQYF
NA	TRBV7-2	TRBJ2-2	NA	TGTGCCAGCAGATCTGGGGAAGGGACACCGGGGGAGCTGTTTTTT	CASRSGEGTPGELFF
TRBD1	TRBV7-6	TRBJ2-1	once	TGTGCCAGCAGCCCTCGACAGGGGGCGCGGAATGAGCAGTTCTTC	CASSPRQGARNEQFF